This T cell receptor beta chain was found in a study of T cells in localized non-small cell lung cancer (dated by TCRdb to about 2020). Context from the whole study: T cell repertoires of fewer than 250 early-stage NSCLC patients were analyzed, with tumors being compared against uninvolved tumor-adjacent lungs. All 240 or so NSCLC patients in the cohort were treatment-naive and had localized lung tumors that were resected. NSCLC patients had a mean age of approximately 66 years, and around 140 were male and over 85 female. What the work shows at the level of the full study, not this receptor alone: Uninvolved tumor-adjacent lung showed the highest T cell clonality, higher than tumor, which suggests more focused antigenic responses in the adjacent lung. Because multi-region sequencing of the tumors was not done, intratumor heterogeneity could not be ruled out. Since the design was exploratory, TCR variables were selected using unadjusted p-values with no false-discovery rate correction. A median of around 50 of the top 100 tumor clones turned up in the paired uninvolved adjacent lung, and under 30 of those clones also ranked among the top 100 of that same adjacent lung. Longer overall survival was associated with higher blood T cell density, whereas shorter survival was associated with higher adjacent-lung clonality.

TCR beta CDR3 regions were sequenced from DNA using the immunoSEQ Assay. In the authors' own workflow: T cell density was computed as TCR beta template counts normalized to usable DNA estimated by amplifying housekeeping genes. Richness was estimated using the preseqR package, with extrapolation to 400,000 templates for PBMC samples and to 120,000 templates for tissue samples. Clonality was defined by subtracting Pielou's evenness from one. Tissue-enriched TCRs were identified by differential abundance testing using productive amino-acid clonotypes, minimum total count 5 and alpha 0.1. The Jaccard Index and the Morisita Overlap Index were used to quantify repertoire overlap between compartments. GLIPH clustered TCR beta CDR3s with public tetramer-defined viral CDR3s; viral motifs required at least three viral sequences plus V-gene enrichment. Sourced from immuneACCESS, this table was stored by TCRdb with only in-frame sequences that have V and J called. A share of the clones is absent; for the studies checked, an unresolved V gene accounts for under half, and the remainder has no known explanation. The D gene and trimming were derived from the DNA, and the V and J assignments and clone size from that table. The sample has about 64,000 clones on record, around 81% of them singletons. The top ten hold around 4.6% of the sample.

At diagnosis, tumor, uninvolved tumor-adjacent lung and peripheral blood were collected and then preserved as a mix of FFPE and fresh-frozen material. For TCR repertoire profiling, the blood samples were analyzed as peripheral blood mononuclear cells. As regards this clone: No antigen is known for it. Base qualities are not at hand, and no much larger clone is one base apart.

V lost 2 bases and J lost 8 bases, and the count of bases not matched to a germline gene is 8. Sequences MDHEN (CDR1) and SYDVKM (CDR2) are obtained from the germline V gene. Measured from the cysteine to the phenylalanine, the CDR3 is 15 residues long. Just the 45-base CDR3 DNA is kept, in frame starting at base 1. Recombination connected TRBV28 to TRBJ1-3, with 8 middle bases fitting TRBD1. The sequence came from a man aged 35 to 69 with stage II lung adenocarcinoma. The sample here was PBMCs, taken before any cancer treatment. The base sequence is TGTGCCAGCAGTTTAACGGACAGGGCGATGGACACCATATATTTT. Its translation reads: CASSLTDRAMDTIYF. Reference TRBV28 and TRBJ1-3 genes cover what lies past the CDR3, so the full variable domain is DVKVTQSSRYLVKRTGEKVFLECVQDMDHENMFWYRQDPGLGLRLIYFSYDVKMKEKGDIPEGYSVSREKKERFSLILESASTNQTSMYLCASSLTDRAMDTIYFGEGSWLTVV.